These T cell receptor beta chains were read from a single sample in a study of T cell responses to AZD1222 COVID-19 vaccine. Assay used: immunoSEQ multiplex PCR; TCRdb lists only in-frame clones, some missing. In the table there are 150,000 to 200,000 clones, almost 95% of which are singletons. Sequencing was performed on peripheral blood, taken on day 0 of AZD1222 vaccination. These receptors were taken from an adult in good health. Both conserved end residues are part of each CDR3. The order of the fields is CDR3 protein, CDR3 DNA, V gene, D gene, J gene. A D gene is named only where the DNA matches it firmly.

CATSRGGGGNEQFF,TGTGCCACCAGCAGAGGGGGAGGGGGCAATGAGCAGTTCTTC,TRBV15,-,TRBJ2-1
CASSFSSGSSYEQYF,TGTGCCAGCAGTTTCTCAAGCGGGAGCTCCTACGAGCAGTACTTC,TRBV6-5,TRBD2,TRBJ2-7
CASSPLTGGQETQYF,TGTGCCAGCAGCCCGTTGACAGGTGGGCAAGAGACCCAGTACTTC,TRBV7-2,-,TRBJ2-5
CASSDVGEGPQHF,TGTGCCAGCAGTGATGTGGGGGAGGGGCCCCAGCATTTT,TRBV6-1,-,TRBJ1-5
CASGRQGWGTEAFF,TGTGCCAGCGGCCGTCAGGGGTGGGGTACTGAAGCTTTCTTT,TRBV2,-,TRBJ1-1
CASSDSWDTEAFF,TGTGCCAGTAGTGATAGCTGGGACACTGAAGCTTTCTTT,TRBV19,-,TRBJ1-1
CASSKGQGVGEQYF,TGTGCCAGTAGTAAAGGACAGGGGGTAGGGGAGCAGTACTTC,TRBV19,TRBD1,TRBJ2-7
CASSSGLAPYEQYF,TGTGCCAGCAGCTCGGGACTAGCCCCCTACGAGCAGTACTTC,TRBV9,TRBD2,TRBJ2-7
CSVRQTYNSPLHF,TGCAGCGTTAGACAGACTTATAATTCACCCCTCCACTTT,TRBV29-1,-,TRBJ1-6
CASSQTGTGELFF,TGTGCCAGCAGCCAGACAGGGACCGGGGAGCTGTTTTTT,TRBV6-5,TRBD1,TRBJ2-2
CASIPKGGWLNTEAFF,TGTGCCAGTATCCCCAAGGGGGGTTGGTTGAACACTGAAGCTTTCTTT,TRBV19,-,TRBJ1-1
CSASSLAGGKREQYF,TGCAGTGCTAGTTCCCTAGCGGGAGGGAAACGGGAGCAGTACTTC,TRBV20-1,TRBD2,TRBJ2-7
CASRPGTVSSYEQYF,TGTGCCAGCAGACCGGGGACAGTGAGCTCCTACGAGCAGTACTTC,TRBV27,TRBD1,TRBJ2-7
CASEDYGYTF,TGTGCCAGCGAGGACTATGGCTACACCTTC,TRBV2,-,TRBJ1-2